This T cell receptor beta chain came from a study of T cells in Graves' hyperthyroidism and ophthalmopathy. Study information: Prior to any treatment, at the point of initial diagnosis, peripheral blood was collected.

TCR beta CDR3 sequences were amplified from RNA transcripts. First-round RT-PCR with HTBI primers amplified the TCR CDR3 region. TCRdb reanalysed the multiplex PCR reads using MiXCR and keeps one entry per CDR3 protein. Of a few hundred thousand distinct CDR3 sequences detected, approximately 14% appear once; the ten largest clones hold under 7.5%. Between the trimmed V and J ends, which lost 8 bases and 1 base, there was a span of 12 bases. CDR3 length equals 13 residues. The germline V gene encodes CDR1 MNHEY and CDR2 SMNVEV (reference sequence). The TCR originated in a woman under 40 with Graves' hyperthyroidism. The rearrangement links TRBV27 to TRBJ2-7, with D perhaps matching TRBD1 or TRBD2 (5 bases each). Sequenced material: blood. This CDR3 is CASGDGESYEQYF. The CDR3 nucleotides are TGTGCCAGCGGGGACGGGGAGTCCTACGAGCAGTACTTC.